These T cell receptor beta chains were read from a single sample in a study of blood T cell repertoires in COVID-19. Clones were read by immunoSEQ multiplex PCR, and TCRdb kept only the in-frame ones, dropping some. The data show 240,000 or so clones, 75% to 90% seen once. The sample taken for sequencing was PBMCs or T cells enriched from blood (not recorded which). All receptors come from a man aged 45-65 years who had been exposed to COVID-19. CDR3s include the opening cysteine and the closing phenylalanine or tryptophan. The order of the fields is V gene, clone size, J gene, D gene, CDR3 DNA, CDR3 protein. D genes are given only for firm matches. Size tells how often a clone was seen (once, few, many) or the class of an expanded clone, and some rows leave it out.

V gene: TRBV5-4
clone size: -
J gene: TRBJ2-5
D gene: TRBD2
CDR3 DNA: TGTGCCAGCAGAAAAGCGGGGGGTGGGGAGACCCAGTACTTC
CDR3 protein: CASRKAGGGETQYF

V gene: TRBV6-2/TRBV6-3
clone size: -
J gene: TRBJ2-7
D gene: -
CDR3 DNA: TGTGCCAGCAGTTCCGGTGGAGCGGACCGCTCTCTCGAGCAGTACTTC
CDR3 protein: CASSSGGADRSLEQYF

V gene: TRBV6-1
clone size: -
J gene: TRBJ1-1
D gene: -
CDR3 DNA: TGTGCCAGCAGTGAACAAACTTTAGTGGTGTCTGAAGCTTTCTTT
CDR3 protein: CASSEQTLVVSEAFF

V gene: TRBV2
clone size: few
J gene: TRBJ1-1
D gene: -
CDR3 DNA: TGTGCCAGCTGGAGTTTGGTGAACACTGAAGCTTTCTTT
CDR3 protein: CASWSLVNTEAFF

V gene: TRBV9
clone size: once
J gene: TRBJ2-1
D gene: TRBD1
CDR3 DNA: TGTGCCAGCAGCGCGAGGGGGCGGGTCTCCTACAATGAGCAGTTCTTC
CDR3 protein: CASSARGRVSYNEQFF

V gene: TRBV2
clone size: -
J gene: TRBJ2-1
D gene: TRBD2
CDR3 DNA: TGTGCCAGCACTTGGACTAGCGGATCTTACAATGAGCAGTTCTTC
CDR3 protein: CASTWTSGSYNEQFF

V gene: TRBV12-3/TRBV12-4
clone size: -
J gene: TRBJ2-7
D gene: -
CDR3 DNA: TGTGCCAGCAGTTCCGGCCTAACGGGCGAGCAGTACTTC
CDR3 protein: CASSSGLTGEQYF

V gene: TRBV29-1
clone size: -
J gene: TRBJ1-1
D gene: -
CDR3 DNA: TGCAGCGTTGGAGGTCCTCGGCCTGAAGCTTTCTTT
CDR3 protein: CSVGGPRPEAFF

V gene: TRBV9
clone size: -
J gene: TRBJ1-2
D gene: -
CDR3 DNA: TGTGCCAGCAGCGTAGCTATCCAACAGAACTATGGCTACACCTTC
CDR3 protein: CASSVAIQQNYGYTF

V gene: TRBV18
clone size: few
J gene: TRBJ1-6
D gene: TRBD1
CDR3 DNA: TGTGCCAGCTCAGCCGGGACAGGCGTTTTTTCACCCCTCCACTTT
CDR3 protein: CASSAGTGVFSPLHF

V gene: TRBV11-2
clone size: -
J gene: TRBJ1-4
D gene: -
CDR3 DNA: TGTGCCAGCAGCTTAGGGGGCGAAAAACTGTTTTTT
CDR3 protein: CASSLGGEKLFF

V gene: TRBV19
clone size: -
J gene: TRBJ1-2
D gene: TRBD1
CDR3 DNA: TGTGCCAGTAGTATAATGGACAGGCCATATGGCTACACCTTC
CDR3 protein: CASSIMDRPYGYTF

V gene: TRBV18
clone size: -
J gene: TRBJ2-1
D gene: -
CDR3 DNA: TGTGCCAGCTCACCGTCTAGCATCCAGTTCTTC
CDR3 protein: CASSPSSIQFF

V gene: TRBV5-1
clone size: -
J gene: TRBJ2-3
D gene: TRBD1
CDR3 DNA: TGCGCCAGCAGCAACGGGGACAGCGTTAGCACAGATACGCAGTATTTT
CDR3 protein: CASSNGDSVSTDTQYF

V gene: TRBV28
clone size: once
J gene: TRBJ2-3
D gene: -
CDR3 DNA: TGTGCCAGCAGTTCGACAGGGCGGGGAGATACGCAGTATTTT
CDR3 protein: CASSSTGRGDTQYF

V gene: TRBV29-1
clone size: -
J gene: TRBJ1-2
D gene: -
CDR3 DNA: TGCAGCGTTGCGCGCGGGGCCCGCGACTATGGCTACACCTTC
CDR3 protein: CSVARGARDYGYTF

V gene: TRBV3-1/TRBV3-2
clone size: once
J gene: TRBJ1-3
D gene: -
CDR3 DNA: TGTGCCAGCAGCCAACGGGGGGCCACTGGAAACACCATATATTTT
CDR3 protein: CASSQRGATGNTIYF

V gene: TRBV7-3
clone size: -
J gene: TRBJ1-1
D gene: TRBD1
CDR3 DNA: TGTGCCAGCAGCTTGGGGACAGGGATGAACACTGAAGCTTTCTTT
CDR3 protein: CASSLGTGMNTEAFF

V gene: TRBV7-9
clone size: -
J gene: TRBJ2-3
D gene: -
CDR3 DNA: TGTGCCAGCAGCTCTAACTTAGCGAGGGTTGCTAATACGCAGTATTTT
CDR3 protein: CASSSNLARVANTQYF

V gene: TRBV30
clone size: -
J gene: TRBJ2-3
D gene: TRBD1
CDR3 DNA: TGTGCCTGGGGGGACAGGGGGAACACGCAGTATTTT
CDR3 protein: CAWGDRGNTQYF

V gene: TRBV18
clone size: -
J gene: TRBJ1-4
D gene: -
CDR3 DNA: TGTGCCAGCTCACCACCCGATGAAAAACTGTTTTTT
CDR3 protein: CASSPPDEKLFF

V gene: TRBV19
clone size: -
J gene: TRBJ1-5
D gene: TRBD1
CDR3 DNA: TGTGCCAGTGGAAAGACAGGGAAGGCGAGCAATCAGCCCCAGCATTTT
CDR3 protein: CASGKTGKASNQPQHF

V gene: TRBV7-2
clone size: -
J gene: TRBJ2-3
D gene: TRBD2
CDR3 DNA: TGTGCCAGCAGCTCCGCGGGGGGCCGCACAGATACGCAGTATTTT
CDR3 protein: CASSSAGGRTDTQYF

V gene: TRBV6-5
clone size: -
J gene: TRBJ1-1
D gene: -
CDR3 DNA: TGTGCCAGCAGGTCGGGACAATTGAACACTGAAGCTTTCTTT
CDR3 protein: CASRSGQLNTEAFF

V gene: TRBV5-1
clone size: -
J gene: TRBJ2-3
D gene: -
CDR3 DNA: TGCGCCAGCAGCTTCGGGGGAGGCACAGATACGCAGTATTTT
CDR3 protein: CASSFGGGTDTQYF

V gene: TRBV28
clone size: -
J gene: TRBJ1-3
D gene: TRBD1
CDR3 DNA: TGTGCCAGCAGTGGGACAGCCAGAAACACCATATATTTT
CDR3 protein: CASSGTARNTIYF

V gene: TRBV18
clone size: -
J gene: TRBJ1-3
D gene: -
CDR3 DNA: TGTGCCAGCTCACAACTCATGGACAGCTCTGGAAACACCATATATTTT
CDR3 protein: CASSQLMDSSGNTIYF

V gene: TRBV7-9
clone size: -
J gene: TRBJ1-2
D gene: -
CDR3 DNA: TGTGCCAGCAGCCTCACACGACAGCTGAGGTCGGTCTATGGCTACACCTTC
CDR3 protein: CASSLTRQLRSVYGYTF

V gene: TRBV5-4
clone size: -
J gene: TRBJ1-3
D gene: TRBD1
CDR3 DNA: TGTGCCAGCAGCGCAAAACAGGGGGCTGACACCATATATTTT
CDR3 protein: CASSAKQGADTIYF

V gene: TRBV19
clone size: -
J gene: TRBJ1-4
D gene: -
CDR3 DNA: TGTGCCAGTAGTATACGAGGAGATGAAAAACTGTTTTTT
CDR3 protein: CASSIRGDEKLFF

V gene: TRBV9
clone size: -
J gene: TRBJ2-2
D gene: TRBD1
CDR3 DNA: TGTGCCAGCCTGCCGGGGGGACAGGGGGCGACCGGGGAGCTGTTTTTT
CDR3 protein: CASLPGGQGATGELFF

V gene: TRBV27
clone size: -
J gene: TRBJ1-6
D gene: -
CDR3 DNA: TGTGCCAGCAGTTTAAGGGACATGTATTCACCCCTCCACTTT
CDR3 protein: CASSLRDMYSPLHF

V gene: TRBV6-6
clone size: -
J gene: TRBJ2-2
D gene: TRBD1
CDR3 DNA: TGTGCCAGCAGTTTACAGGGGGTGATCACCGGGGAGCTGTTTTTT
CDR3 protein: CASSLQGVITGELFF

V gene: TRBV3-1/TRBV3-2
clone size: once
J gene: TRBJ2-7
D gene: TRBD1
CDR3 DNA: TGTGCCAGCAGCCAAGCTTTCCGCCGACAGGGGGAAAACGAGCAGTACTTC
CDR3 protein: CASSQAFRRQGENEQYF

V gene: TRBV6-5
clone size: -
J gene: TRBJ1-2
D gene: -
CDR3 DNA: TGTGCCAGCAGAGACATTGGCTACACCTTC
CDR3 protein: CASRDIGYTF

V gene: TRBV19
clone size: -
J gene: TRBJ2-3
D gene: TRBD2
CDR3 DNA: TGTGCCAGTAGGACCCGGGACTACCGAACCAGCACAGATACGCAGTATTTT
CDR3 protein: CASRTRDYRTSTDTQYF

V gene: TRBV4-1
clone size: -
J gene: TRBJ2-3
D gene: -
CDR3 DNA: TGCGCCAGCAGCCCGGTGAGGGCGGCCCCTAGCACAGATACGCAGTATTTT
CDR3 protein: CASSPVRAAPSTDTQYF

V gene: TRBV5-4
clone size: -
J gene: TRBJ2-3
D gene: -
CDR3 DNA: TGTGCCAGCAGCTGGGGACTTCGCACAGATACGCAGTATTTT
CDR3 protein: CASSWGLRTDTQYF

V gene: TRBV25-1
clone size: -
J gene: TRBJ1-5
D gene: -
CDR3 DNA: TGTGCCACCCTCCAGGGCAATCAGCCCCAGCATTTT
CDR3 protein: CATLQGNQPQHF

V gene: TRBV6-6
clone size: once
J gene: TRBJ1-5
D gene: -
CDR3 DNA: TGTGCCAGCAGTTACACCCGGTCAAATAGCAATCAGCCCCAGCATTTT
CDR3 protein: CASSYTRSNSNQPQHF

V gene: TRBV5-4
clone size: -
J gene: TRBJ1-1
D gene: -
CDR3 DNA: TGTGCCAGCAGCTTGGGGGAGGACACTGAAGCTTTCTTT
CDR3 protein: CASSLGEDTEAFF

V gene: TRBV18
clone size: -
J gene: TRBJ1-6
D gene: -
CDR3 DNA: TGTGCCAGCTCCATCTCGCAGGGGACAATTGTATCCCTCCACTTT
CDR3 protein: CASSISQGTIVSLHF

V gene: TRBV28
clone size: -
J gene: TRBJ1-1
D gene: -
CDR3 DNA: TGTGCCAGCAGTCCCACCTCGGACAGTTTTAGGACCCCTATGAACACTGAAGCTTTCTTT
CDR3 protein: CASSPTSDSFRTPMNTEAFF

V gene: TRBV4-1
clone size: -
J gene: TRBJ1-5
D gene: TRBD1
CDR3 DNA: TGCGCCAGCAGCCCCTGGGGGCAGGGGGCCGGCCAGCCCCAGCATTTT
CDR3 protein: CASSPWGQGAGQPQHF

V gene: TRBV2
clone size: few
J gene: TRBJ1-1
D gene: -
CDR3 DNA: TGTGCCAGCATCTACAGGATTAAACTTTTGAACACTGAAGCTTTCTTT
CDR3 protein: CASIYRIKLLNTEAFF

V gene: TRBV29-1
clone size: -
J gene: TRBJ1-2
D gene: -
CDR3 DNA: TGCAGCGTTGAGTCGGGAGGGGGATATGGCTACACCTTC
CDR3 protein: CSVESGGGYGYTF

V gene: TRBV5-1
clone size: -
J gene: TRBJ2-7
D gene: -
CDR3 DNA: TGCGCCAGCAGCTTTTCGGGGAACTACGAGCAGTACTTC
CDR3 protein: CASSFSGNYEQYF

V gene: TRBV18
clone size: few
J gene: TRBJ1-1
D gene: TRBD1
CDR3 DNA: TGTGCCAGCTCACCGGACAGGGTTAACACTGAAGCTTTCTTT
CDR3 protein: CASSPDRVNTEAFF

V gene: TRBV27
clone size: -
J gene: TRBJ2-1
D gene: -
CDR3 DNA: TGTGCCAGCAGTCCGCCGGACTATGGGGTGAAGTTCTTC
CDR3 protein: CASSPPDYGVKFF

V gene: TRBV19
clone size: -
J gene: TRBJ2-2
D gene: TRBD2
CDR3 DNA: TGTGCCAGTAGTATAGGACTAGCGGGGGGGCCCGGGGAGCTGTTTTTT
CDR3 protein: CASSIGLAGGPGELFF

V gene: TRBV27
clone size: -
J gene: TRBJ1-2
D gene: TRBD1
CDR3 DNA: TGTGCCAGCAGAACTACAGGGGGACGATATGGCTACACCTTC
CDR3 protein: CASRTTGGRYGYTF

V gene: TRBV5-1
clone size: -
J gene: TRBJ2-5
D gene: -
CDR3 DNA: TGCGCCAGCAGCTTGCAAGAGGAGACCCAGTACTTC
CDR3 protein: CASSLQEETQYF

V gene: TRBV12-3/TRBV12-4
clone size: once
J gene: TRBJ1-1
D gene: -
CDR3 DNA: TGTGCCAGCAAACGTGGGAGGACTTTCTTT
CDR3 protein: CASKRGRTFF

V gene: TRBV5-6
clone size: -
J gene: TRBJ1-5
D gene: -
CDR3 DNA: TGTGCCAGCAGCTACGGGGGTACTGGGAGCAATCAGCCCCAGCATTTT
CDR3 protein: CASSYGGTGSNQPQHF

V gene: TRBV27
clone size: -
J gene: TRBJ1-4
D gene: -
CDR3 DNA: TGTGCCAGCAGTCCCCGGGTGTACCTAGAAAAACTGTTTTTT
CDR3 protein: CASSPRVYLEKLFF

V gene: TRBV11-2
clone size: -
J gene: TRBJ1-2
D gene: -
CDR3 DNA: TGTGCCAGCAGCTTAGAGTACGCAGATACCTATGGCTACACCTTC
CDR3 protein: CASSLEYADTYGYTF

V gene: TRBV5-4
clone size: -
J gene: TRBJ2-7
D gene: TRBD2
CDR3 DNA: TGTGCCAGCAGGACCTCGAGCGGGGGGATCTACGAGCAGTACTTC
CDR3 protein: CASRTSSGGIYEQYF

V gene: TRBV30
clone size: -
J gene: TRBJ2-1
D gene: -
CDR3 DNA: TGTGCCTGGACCGCCCCATTCTCCAGGGTGGGCTACAATGAGCAGTTCTTC
CDR3 protein: CAWTAPFSRVGYNEQFF

V gene: TRBV28
clone size: -
J gene: TRBJ2-6
D gene: -
CDR3 DNA: TGTGCCAGCAGTTTTTGGCAATCTGGGGCCAACGTCCTGACTTTC
CDR3 protein: CASSFWQSGANVLTF